This TCR beta chain stems from a study of immune heterogeneity within non-small cell lung tumors listed by TCRdb under 2018. In the study overall: By histology, the tumors were a handful of squamous cell carcinomas, around 10 non-squamous carcinomas and 1 tumor not otherwise specified. To examine intratumoral immune heterogeneity, the study used whole-exome sequencing, RNA-seq and TCR beta repertoire sequencing on multiple spatially distinct regions of each NSCLC tumor. TCR repertoire analysis included 55 to 65 tumor loci from around 15 patients, whereas transcriptome data included only 40 to 45 loci from 11 to 12 patients. Binding of neoantigens to the HLA alleles of each patient was predicted with netMHCpan-3.0 for mutant peptides of 8 to 11 amino acids.

The TCR template was genomic DNA extracted from bulk tumor tissue, and roughly 600 ng of gDNA was amplified for each sample. Multiple biopsies per primary tumor were taken during surgery, spaced as far apart as possible within the tumor mass. The study cohort was described as untreated, and the patients were newly diagnosed NSCLC cases having curative surgery. Donors were fewer than 16 newly diagnosed non-small cell lung cancer patients undergoing surgery with curative intent. Resected tumor masses were reviewed by two independent pathologists. Sequencing was performed only on DNA and RNA samples of high quality. Here is what the overall study found, with its caveats: Identical dominant CDR3B clonotypes recurred across loci within a patient, yet different tumor locations also harbored unique high-frequency clones. A statistically significant but moderate positive correlation (R around 0.3) was observed between local T-cell repertoire clonality and local tumor mutational burden. For the most part, high-frequency TCR beta clonotypes differed from one individual patient to another.

Measured from the cysteine to the phenylalanine, the CDR3 is 13 residues long. The read is trimmed to its CDR3 DNA, 39 bases read in frame from base 1. V sheds 9 bases and J sheds 3 bases, leaving 11 bases between their ends. For CDR1 and CDR2, the germline V gene lists SGHNT and YENEEA. This clonotype came up a few times. No cognate antigen has been identified for it. A much larger clone differs from this one at a single base, so this may be a read error. A multiplex PCR system amplified the TCR beta CDR3 region, with a first 10-cycle round using 32 V-gene forward and 13 J-gene reverse primers. The first PCR round used a QIAGEN Multiplex PCR Kit, and the primer sequences were filed in Chinese patent CN105087789A. Illumina universal primers were attached in a second round of PCR run with the Phusion High-Fidelity PCR Kit. The TCR libraries underwent paired-end sequencing with a read length of 151 bp on the Illumina HiSeq X Ten platform. The study's processing was this. Reads without multiplex PCR primers were removed using Cutadapt, read pairs were merged using PEAR, and CDR3 regions were called using MiXCR with default settings. Repertoire diversity was assessed by Shannon entropy, and clonality was calculated as one minus the Shannon entropy divided by the ln of the count of productive unique sequences. Dominant or high-frequency T-cell clones were defined as clonotypes at frequencies of at least 0.5%. The raw public data were reprocessed by TCRdb itself: fastp quality trimming at Q25, MiXCR clonotype calling, in-frame beta chains only. All rows with the same CDR3 protein become a single entry with the most common DNA and genes. V and J calls and clone size were set by TCRdb, not the authors. The sample table records some 15,000 distinct CDR3 sequences; over 25% of these occur just once. Of the sample, 15% is held by the ten largest clones.

This chain is built from TRBV11-3 and TRBJ2-2, with the D gene uncertain. Sample: lung tumor tissue. The TCR was taken from a woman aged 45-65 years with non-small cell lung cancer. The CDR3 here reads CARSQPYTGELFF. The nucleotides read TGTGCCAGAAGCCAGCCCTACACCGGGGAGCTGTTTTTT. The CDR3, completed at both ends by the reference TRBV11-3 and TRBJ2-2 genes, gives the full variable domain EAGVVQSPRYKIIEKKQPVAFWCNPISGHNTLYWYLQNLGQGPELLIRYENEEAVDDSQLPKDRFSAERLKGVDSTLKIQPAELGDSAVYLCARSQPYTGELFFGEGSRLTVL.